This passage covers 20 T cell receptor beta chains from one sample sequenced in a study of shared clonotypes between healthy human individuals (dated by TCRdb to 2018 to 2020). Receptors were amplified or captured by the immunoSEQ multiplex PCR assay. What TCRdb holds here is the immuneACCESS table cut down to in-frame rearrangements. Part of the clones is not present; checked against another copy, under half of the missing clones reflect an unresolved V gene, and the others are unexplained. The sample table shows 1.5 million to 2.5 million clones, and approximately 95% are seen once. The leading ten clones occupy 1% to 1.5% of the sample. CD8 naive samples consisted of CD45RO-negative cells that were positively selected for CCR7, yielding a CD45RA+CCR7+ population without TemRA cells. Sequences were obtained from naive CD8+ T cells sorted from blood. Read against the paper, the sample's cell subset or site label means: CD45RA+CCR7+. The source is a man in his late teens or twenties in good health.

The rearrangement uses TRBV10-1 and TRBJ2-5, with D possibly TRBD1 on 5 matching bases. Germline CDR1 and CDR2: WNHNN and SYGVQD (reference sequence). This CDR3 region has 15 residues. The V end lost 5 bases, the J end lost 2 bases, and 15 bases lay between the germline ends. The CDR3 reads CASSPGAGRQETQYF. For the CDR3, the DNA is TGCGCCAGCAGTCCTGGGGCAGGAAGACAAGAGACCCAGTACTTC.

V and J are TRBV28 and TRBJ2-3; 10 bases are shared with TRBD2. Germline V gene data show CDR1 as MDHEN and CDR2 as SYDVKM. V shed 3 bases and J 6 bases; nucleotides not matched to a gene: 12. The CDR3 totals 17 residues. This CDR3 is CASSFISGGAVGDTQYF. CDR3 nucleotide sequence: TGTGCCAGCAGTTTTATAAGCGGGGGGGCCGTAGGGGATACGCAGTATTTT.

This clone was seen once. The chain is built from TRBV6-5 and TRBJ1-2, with D possibly matching TRBD1 (5 bases). The CDR3 totals 14 residues. Germline loops: CDR1 MNHEY, CDR2 SVGAGI. Trimming took off 0 bases at V and 3 bases at J, with 8 bases between the two ends. CDR3 in DNA: TGTGCCAGCAGTTACTCAGTCAGGGACTATGGCTACACCTTC. Translating it yields CASSYSVRDYGYTF.

The chain uses TRBV10-3 and TRBJ2-7; 7 nucleotides line up with TRBD1. Germline V gives CDR1 ENHRY, CDR2 SYGVKD. The V segment lost 3 bases and the J segment 3 bases; nucleotides outside the gene matches: 14. CDR3 length: 17 residues. The chain's CDR3 is CAISEAPRQGVGYEQYF. The CDR3 bases are TGTGCCATCAGTGAAGCCCCACGGCAGGGGGTAGGCTACGAGCAGTACTTC.

V usage is TRBV5-6 and J usage is TRBJ2-7; TRBD1 agrees at 7 bases. The CDR3 extends over 13 amino acids. J was trimmed by 3 bases and V by 6 bases; bases with no gene match: 6. CDR1 is SGHDT, CDR2 YYEEEE, per germline. CDR3 region: CASNDRDSYEQYF. CDR3 in DNA: TGTGCCAGCAACGATCGGGACAGCTACGAGCAGTACTTC.

CDR3 in amino acids: CASSSETGDYTF. The CDR3 region has the DNA TGTGCCAGTAGTAGCGAGACTGGGGACTACACCTTC. V gene TRBV19 combines with J gene TRBJ1-2; no clear D. The germline CDR1 and CDR2 sequences are LNHDA and SQIVND (reference sequence). CDR3 length equals 12 residues. The V end was cut by 4 bases, the J end by 10 bases, with 13 bases between.

The V gene is TRBV10-3, the J gene TRBJ2-3; D is possibly TRBD2 (6 bases). Per the germline V gene, CDR1 is ENHRY and CDR2 is SYGVKD. This CDR3 is 14 amino acids long. The V gene lost 10 bases and the J gene lost 4 bases, with 18 bases spanning the gap. The chain's CDR3 is CATHWGEAADTQYF. The CDR3 nucleotides read TGTGCCACCCATTGGGGGGAGGCGGCAGATACGCAGTATTTT.

The rearrangement joins TRBV6-1 to TRBJ2-7; TRBD1 matches at 7 bases. Looked up from germline, CDR1 is MNHNS and CDR2 is SASEGT. The CDR3 runs to 14 residues. V dropped 3 bases and J dropped 4; count of bases not matched to a gene: 6. For the CDR3, the DNA is TGTGCCAGCAGTGAGGACAGGTATGGGTACGAGCAGTACTTC. Its translation is CASSEDRYGYEQYF.

This clone was seen only once. The V and J genes are TRBV27 and TRBJ2-1; D is unresolved. The CDR3 has 13 amino acids. V was pared by 3 bases and J by 6 bases, with 9 bases between. The germline V gene encodes CDR1 MNHEY and CDR2 SMNVEV (reference sequence). The CDR3 DNA is TGTGCCAGCAGTTTGGTAGCAGCCAATGAGCAGTTCTTC. Its translation: CASSLVAANEQFF.

The V and J genes are TRBV5-1 and TRBJ1-5; D not resolved. V lost 1 base and J lost 1, with 15 bases in between. The CDR3 length is 17 residues. In germline, CDR1 is SGHRS, CDR2 YFSETQ. The CDR3 nucleotides are TGCGCCAGCAGCTTGTCGCCTGTAGGGATCAGCAATCAGCCCCAGCATTTT. This codes for CASSLSPVGISNQPQHF.

This clone occurred a few times. This sample also contains other DNA sequences that code for the same CDR3. The chain links TRBV30 to TRBJ2-2; either TRBD1 or TRBD2 may supply D (5 bases each). This CDR3 contains 12 residues. Germline CDR1 GTSNPN, CDR2 SVGIG (reference sequence). V lost 2 bases and J 5 bases, leaving 6 bases between the germline ends. CDR3 nucleotides: TGTGCCTGGAGTTGGGGGACCGGGGAGCTGTTTTTT. This codes for CAWSWGTGELFF. Combining the CDR3 with reference TRBV30 and TRBJ2-2 gives the whole variable domain SQTIHQWPATLVQPVGSPLSLECTVEGTSNPNLYWYRQAAGRGLQLLFYSVGIGQISSEVPQNLSASRPQDRQFILSSKKLLLSDSGFYLCAWSWGTGELFFGEGSRLTVL.

The chain has TRBV18 and TRBJ2-7; the D gene is possibly TRBD1 (5 bases). The germline gives CDR1 KGHSH, CDR2 LQKENI. The CDR3 has 16 residues. V was shortened by 0 bases and J by 2 bases, with 14 bases between the two germline ends. The CDR3 DNA reads TGTGCCAGCTCACCACCTGACAGCCTCAGACCCTACGAGCAGTACTTC. Encoded protein: CASSPPDSLRPYEQYF. Supplemented by reference TRBV18 and TRBJ2-7, the full variable domain reads NAGVMQNPRHLVRRRGQEARLRCSPMKGHSHVYWYRQLPEEGLKFMVYLQKENIIDESGMPKERFSAEFPKEGPSILRIQQVVRGDSAAYFCASSPPDSLRPYEQYFGPGTRLTVT.

The chain is built from TRBV19 and TRBJ1-3, with D uncertain. The CDR3 has 13 amino acids. The germline V and J ends were trimmed by 5 bases and 0 bases, with 5 bases remaining between them. Germline CDR1 reads LNHDA; CDR2 reads SQIVND (reference sequence). CDR3 bases: TGTGCCAGTAGTTACTACTCTGGAAACACCATATATTTT. Encoded protein: CASSYYSGNTIYF.

This chain uses TRBV5-1 with TRBJ2-7, with D tentatively TRBD2 (6 bases). Germline CDR1 SGHRS, CDR2 YFSETQ. The CDR3 loop spans 13 amino acids. V was pared by 0 bases and J by 7 bases, with 11 bases between. CDR3 sequence (DNA): TGCGCCAGCAGCTTGGCGGAGGGGAGTGAGCAGTACTTC. Amino acids: CASSLAEGSEQYF.

The chain joins TRBV27 to TRBJ2-7; TRBD2 might be the D (5 bases). Germline assignment: CDR1 MNHEY and CDR2 SMNVEV (reference sequence). The CDR3 covers 14 residues. With 1 base removed from V and 2 bases from J, the gap between germline ends came to 9 bases. The CDR3 nucleotides read TGTGCCAGCAGTTTATGGGGAGCCACCTACGAGCAGTACTTC. Encoded protein: CASSLWGATYEQYF.

The chain employs TRBV6-5 and TRBJ1-2; tentatively, D is TRBD1 (6 bases). The CDR3 is 15 amino acids. Trimming cost V 8 bases and J 7 bases, with 23 bases left between them. Germline loops: CDR1 MNHEY, CDR2 SVGAGI. CDR3 sequence reads: CASVQSPLGGTGYTF. The CDR3 region has the DNA TGTGCCAGCGTTCAGTCCCCGCTGGGGGGCACTGGCTACACCTTC.

This clone was detected once. CDR3 sequence: CASSQEPRTEAFF. The CDR3 DNA reads as TGCGCCAGCAGCCAAGAACCGAGGACTGAAGCTTTCTTT. The chain joins TRBV4-1 to TRBJ1-1; D remains ambiguous. V lost 0 bases to trimming and J lost 5 bases, with 7 bases between them. The CDR3 is 13 amino acids. Germline CDR1 MGHRA, CDR2 YSYEKL.

The chain uses TRBV12-5 and TRBJ2-3; 9 bases fit TRBD2. Trimming cost V 7 bases and J 3 bases; bases outside gene matches: 17. The CDR3 consists of 18 residues. Germline CDR1 reads LGHNT; CDR2 reads FRNRAP. CDR3 region: CASEKSGASGMGTDTQYF. CDR3 DNA: TGTGCTAGTGAAAAATCAGGGGCTAGCGGGATGGGAACAGATACGCAGTATTTT.

As to this clone: The sample holds other DNA sequences that translate to the same CDR3. The J gene is TRBJ1-3, the V gene TRBV9, with D hard to call. Trimming pared 0 bases from V and 4 bases from J, leaving 5 bases between. This CDR3 region has 13 residues. Germline V CDR1 and CDR2: SGDLS, YYNGEE. CDR3 nucleotide sequence: TGTGCCAGCAGCGTAGATGGGGGAAACACCATATATTTT. Translating gives CASSVDGGNTIYF.

The rearrangement links TRBV28 to TRBJ1-4, with D unresolved. Germline CDR1 MDHEN, CDR2 SYDVKM. The CDR3 spans 11 residues. Trimming pared 6 bases from V and 7 bases from J, leaving 6 bases between. CDR3 nucleotide sequence: TGTGCCAGCAGGGGAGGTGAAAAACTGTTTTTT. Encoded protein: CASRGGEKLFF.